This TCR beta chain stems from a study of lymphopenia after photon versus proton radiotherapy. Assay: immunoSEQ multiplex PCR; the TCRdb copy retains only in-frame clones and omits some. The top ten hold approximately 4.8% of the sample, which has 150,000 or so clones, more than 85% seen once. As for this clone: Its antigen is still unknown.

Study-level findings and limits: Proton therapy kept repertoires fairly stable, unlike photons, which gained effector/memory cells.

Germline V lookup: CDR1 GTSNPN, CDR2 SVGIG (reference sequence). Trimming removed 1 base from V and 7 bases from J, with 13 bases in between. The CDR3 runs 14 residues. This receptor was identified in a man aged 45 to 65 with gastric cancer. The sequenced sample was peripheral blood, obtained from a patient treated with photon-based radiotherapy. The chain combines TRBV30 with TRBJ1-4; D may be TRBD1 (6 bases). CDR3 nucleotide sequence: TGTGCCTGGAGTGGACAGGTTCGAAGTGAAAAACTGTTTTTT. This encodes CAWSGQVRSEKLFF.